This TCR beta chain was documented in a study of memory CD4+ T cells and cytomegalovirus serostatus. With respect to this clone: Its antigen is unidentified.

The sort gate was single viable CD3+CD4+CD8-CD45RO+ cells for memory CD4+ T cells. The study's findings and limits: About 40% of the roughly 160 known CMV-associated TCRbeta sequences appeared in CD4+ memory.

In the original processing: Out-of-frame sequences were removed, leaving 2,204,828 distinct TCRbeta sequences. TCRdb's copy holds only in-frame clones and misses some; the assay was immunoSEQ multiplex PCR. V, J and clone size are taken as reported in that table, and D and trimming were inferred from the DNA itself. The top ten hold 0.55% to 0.7% of the sample, which has 50,000 to 60,000 clones, roughly four fifths seen once. Germline values: CDR1 SGHTS, CDR2 YDEGEE. V lost 6 bases to trimming and J lost 1 base, with 20 bases between them. This CDR3 spans 16 amino acids. The V gene is TRBV5-8, the J gene TRBJ2-7; D is uncertain. The clonotype originates from an adult in good health and CMV-seronegative. The sample taken for sequencing was memory CD4+ T cells from blood. CDR3 amino acids: CASTPPPSGGSYEQYF. In DNA form, the CDR3 reads TGTGCCAGCACCCCCCCGCCTTCCGGCGGATCCTACGAGCAGTACTTC.